The 9 T cell receptor beta chains presented below share a single source sample, sequenced in a study of blood T cell repertoires in COVID-19 (dated by TCRdb to about 2020). Libraries were built with the immunoSEQ multiplex PCR assay. TCRdb provides this immuneACCESS table in a form limited to in-frame rearrangements. Some clones are lacking; in checked studies, under half of them reflect an unresolved V gene, and why the rest are absent is not known. This sample is represented by fewer than 400,000 clones; more than 75% of them were singletons. In total, the top ten clones hold approximately 2.9% of the sample. The sequencing sample was made of peripheral blood. The receptors shown here come from a human donor in a cohort sampled during active COVID-19.

This clone was seen many times. The chain combines TRBV24-1 with TRBJ2-7; 10 bases match TRBD1. The length of the CDR3 is 16 residues. V was pared by 3 bases and J by 1 base, with 5 bases of the junction left unmatched. Per germline, CDR1 KGHDR and CDR2 SFDVKD. Here the CDR3 reads CATSDPGTGASYEQYF. The CDR3 coding sequence is TGTGCCACCAGTGATCCCGGGACAGGGGCTTCCTACGAGCAGTACTTC.

This rearrangement joins TRBV6-5 to TRBJ2-1; TRBD1 is a possible D gene (5 bases). The germline CDR1 and CDR2 sequences are MNHEY and SVGAGI. Trimming removed 4 bases at V and 8 bases at J, with 9 bases between. This CDR3 is built from 12 residues. Written as DNA, the CDR3 is TGTGCCAGCAGTTCCGTGGGGCATGAGCAGTTCTTC. Translation: CASSSVGHEQFF.

The V and J genes are TRBV2 and TRBJ2-4; no clear D. V dropped 10 bases and J dropped 2 bases, with 9 bases sitting between them. This CDR3 comprises 12 residues. Germline V gene sequence: CDR1 SNHLY, CDR2 FYNNEI. The DNA for the CDR3 is TGTGCCACGCGCATGACCAAAAACATTCAGTACTTC. It encodes CATRMTKNIQYF.

This clone was observed once. The chain joins TRBV5-1 to TRBJ1-5; no reliable D call. The CDR3 spans 15 residues. Germline-derived CDR1 and CDR2 are SGHRS and YFSETQ. Trimming stripped 0 bases from V and 9 bases from J, with 16 bases between. The CDR3 coding sequence is TGCGCCAGCAGCTTGGAGGGAGGGCCCAGTGGGCCCCAGCATTTT. Its protein product is CASSLEGGPSGPQHF.

The chain links TRBV19 to TRBJ1-5; TRBD1 is a possible D gene (5 bases). The CDR3 is 15 residues long. Germline assignment: CDR1 LNHDA and CDR2 SQIVND (reference sequence). Trimming removed 1 base from V and 1 base from J, with 8 bases in between. The CDR3 loop is CASSIGRVSNQPQHF. Written as DNA, the CDR3 is TGTGCCAGTAGTATAGGCAGGGTCAGCAATCAGCCCCAGCATTTT.

A note on this clone: Other DNA variants within this sample encode the same CDR3. The chain carries TRBV11-2 and TRBJ2-5; unclear D gene. The CDR3 runs to 13 residues. In germline, CDR1 is SGHAT, CDR2 FQNNGV. The V end was cut by 0 bases, the J end by 2 bases, with 4 bases between. CDR3 bases: TGTGCCAGCAGCTTAGACAGACAAGAGACCCAGTACTTC. Amino acids: CASSLDRQETQYF.

The chain employs TRBV5-8 and TRBJ1-1; a weak D match, TRBD1 (6 bases). The CDR3 covers 15 residues. Germline loops: CDR1 SGHTS, CDR2 YDEGEE. Trimming shortened V by 4 bases and J by 5 bases, and 18 bases separated the two germline ends. CDR3 amino acids: CASSIYRVTRTEAFF. The CDR3 DNA reads TGTGCCAGCAGCATTTACAGGGTAACGAGAACTGAAGCTTTCTTT. The variable domain in full, with the rest retrieved from reference TRBV5-8 and TRBJ1-1, is EAGVTQSPTHLIKTRGQQATLRCSPISGHTSVYWYQQALGLGLQFLLWYDEGEERNRGNFPPRFSGRQFPNYSSELNVNALELEDSALYLCASSIYRVTRTEAFFGQGTRLTVV.

The chain joins TRBV9 to TRBJ1-4; 8 bases line up with TRBD1. The CDR3 is made up of 15 amino acids. Losses at the gene ends were 1 base for V and 4 bases for J; bases not matched to a gene: 3. Germline V CDR1 and CDR2: SGDLS, YYNGEE. CDR3 residues: CASSVQGALNEKLFF. CDR3 nucleotides: TGTGCCAGCAGCGTACAGGGGGCCCTTAATGAAAAACTGTTTTTT.

The chain combines TRBV4-1 with TRBJ1-5; D uncertain. The CDR3 is 15 amino acids. Looked up from germline, CDR1 is MGHRA and CDR2 is YSYEKL. Trimming took off 1 base at V and 0 bases at J, with 7 bases between the two ends. This CDR3 reads CASSQVIYSNQPQHF. CDR3 coding DNA: TGCGCCAGCAGCCAAGTCATCTATAGCAATCAGCCCCAGCATTTT.